The rows below give T cell receptor beta chains drawn from one sample of a study of blood T cell repertoires in COVID-19. Clones were sequenced by immunoSEQ multiplex PCR, and TCRdb holds only the in-frame ones, with some missing. The table includes over 85,000 clones, about 85% detected once. Sequenced: peripheral blood. These receptors originate from a woman in her sixties or seventies with acute or convalescent COVID-19. Both conserved end residues are part of each CDR3. The D gene is left open where the match is weak. Clone size is given for some rows only: seen once, a few or many times, or a class if the clone is expanded.

TRBV5-6	.	.	TRBJ1-1	CASSGARRTANTEAFF	TGTGCCAGCAGCGGGGCCCGCCGGACAGCGAACACTGAAGCTTTCTTT
TRBV7-9	.	.	TRBJ1-6	CASSDSGAGNSPLHF	TGTGCCAGCAGCGACTCAGGGGCCGGCAATTCACCCCTCCACTTT
TRBV15	few	.	TRBJ2-1	CATSREEERPNEQFF	TGTGCCACCAGCAGAGAAGAAGAGCGGCCCAATGAGCAGTTCTTC
TRBV6-6	.	.	TRBJ1-1	CASSYTVNTEAFF	TGTGCCAGCAGTTATACAGTGAACACTGAAGCTTTCTTT
TRBV10-3	.	TRBD1	TRBJ1-6	CAISPGQVRSPLHF	TGTGCCATTTCTCCGGGACAGGTTCGTTCACCCCTCCACTTT
TRBV7-3	.	TRBD1	TRBJ2-2	CASSSPGQGKTGELFF	TGTGCCAGCAGCTCCCCGGGACAGGGTAAAACCGGGGAGCTGTTTTTT
TRBV3-1/TRBV3-2	.	.	TRBJ1-2	CASSQWTPPGYTF	TGTGCCAGCAGCCAATGGACTCCTCCCGGCTACACCTTC
TRBV7-7	.	.	TRBJ2-5	CASSLIPGVQETQYF	TGTGCTAGCAGCTTAATTCCGGGAGTGCAAGAGACCCAGTACTTC
TRBV6-1	.	.	TRBJ1-3	CASSEDRAVAVYTIYF	TGTGCCAGCAGTGAAGATCGCGCAGTAGCGGTGTACACCATATATTTT
TRBV7-3	.	TRBD1	TRBJ1-1	CASSGQATTEAFF	TGTGCCAGCAGCGGACAGGCTACCACTGAAGCTTTCTTT
TRBV5-1	.	.	TRBJ2-2	CASSFSLTGELFF	TGCGCCAGCAGCTTCTCCCTCACCGGGGAGCTGTTTTTT